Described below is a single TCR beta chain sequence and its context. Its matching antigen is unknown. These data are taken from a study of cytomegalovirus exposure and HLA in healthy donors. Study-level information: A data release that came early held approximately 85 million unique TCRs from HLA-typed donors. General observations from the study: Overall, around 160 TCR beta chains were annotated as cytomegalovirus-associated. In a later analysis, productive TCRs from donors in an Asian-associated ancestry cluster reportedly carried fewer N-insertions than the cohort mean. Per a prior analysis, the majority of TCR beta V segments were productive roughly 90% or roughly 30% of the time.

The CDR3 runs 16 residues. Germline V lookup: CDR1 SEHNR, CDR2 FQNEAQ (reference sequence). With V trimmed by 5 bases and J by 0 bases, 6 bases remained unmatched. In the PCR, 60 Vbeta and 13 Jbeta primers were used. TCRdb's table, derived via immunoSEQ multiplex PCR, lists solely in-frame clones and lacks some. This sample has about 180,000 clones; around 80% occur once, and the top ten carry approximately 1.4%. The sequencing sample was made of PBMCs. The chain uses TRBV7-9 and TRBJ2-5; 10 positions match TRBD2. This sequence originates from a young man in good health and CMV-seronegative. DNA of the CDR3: TGTGCCAGCAGCGCCCGGGGACTAGCGCACCAAGAGACCCAGTACTTC. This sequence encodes CASSARGLAHQETQYF.